The next 6 T cell receptor beta chains were all read from a single sample in a study of blood T cell repertoires in COVID-19. Method: immunoSEQ multiplex PCR; TCRdb's copy keeps in-frame clones and lacks some. Found here are roughly 18,000 clones, about 90% of them singletons; the top ten hold under 4.5%. Sequences were obtained from peripheral blood. These receptors were taken from a human donor in a cohort sampled during active COVID-19.

The rearrangement uses TRBV5-1 and TRBJ2-7; 14 nucleotides agree with TRBD2. CDR3 size: 16 residues. Germline trimming cut 4 bases from V and 5 bases from J; bases unmatched to any gene: 8. CDR1 SGHRS and CDR2 YFSETQ come from the germline V gene. CDR3 DNA sequence: TGCGCCAGCAGCCCGGGGACTAGCGGGAGACTAAACGAGCAGTACGTC. Its translation: CASSPGTSGRLNEQYV.

The chain employs TRBV3-1 (or the pseudogene TRBV3-2) and TRBJ1-5; 9 positions agree with TRBD1. Germline CDR1 is LGHDT and CDR2 is YNNKEL (reference sequence). V shed 1 base and J 2 bases; nucleotides not matched to a gene: 6. The CDR3 is 17 amino acids. CDR3 residues: CASSQVPGQGRNQPQHF. CDR3 coding DNA: TGTGCCAGCAGCCAAGTCCCCGGACAGGGGCGCAATCAGCCCCAGCATTTT.

This clone was seen more than once but under ten times. V gene TRBV3-1 (or the pseudogene TRBV3-2) combines with J gene TRBJ1-1; TRBD1 is a possible D gene (5 bases). CDR1 and CDR2 from the germline V gene are LGHDT and YNNKEL (reference sequence). V dropped 5 bases and J dropped 1 base, with 14 bases sitting between them. This CDR3 has 15 amino acids. The DNA for the CDR3 is TGTGCCAGCAGCAGGGGCCGCTCTTGGAACACTGAAGCTTTCTTT. It is translated as CASSRGRSWNTEAFF.

The chain links TRBV28 to TRBJ1-5, with 8 nucleotides matching TRBD1. The V segment lost 7 bases and the J segment 8 bases; nucleotides outside the gene matches: 10. Germline assignment: CDR1 MDHEN and CDR2 SYDVKM. The CDR3 consists of 14 residues. The DNA of the CDR3 is TGTGCCAGCACTCGCCAACAGGGGGGTAAGCCCCAGCATTTT. It specifies CASTRQQGGKPQHF. The complete variable domain, with remaining parts taken from reference TRBV28 and TRBJ1-5, reads DVKVTQSSRYLVKRTGEKVFLECVQDMDHENMFWYRQDPGLGLRLIYFSYDVKMKEKGDIPEGYSVSREKKERFSLILESASTNQTSMYLCASTRQQGGKPQHFGDGTRLSIL.

On this clone: Other nucleotide sequences in the sample specify the same CDR3. The gene calls are TRBV14 and TRBJ2-3; D is unclear. CDR3 length: 12 residues. Looked up from germline, CDR1 is SGHDN and CDR2 is FVKESK. Trimming left V 1 base short and J 5 bases short, with 4 bases between. The CDR3 here is CASSQVRDTQYF. In nucleotides, the CDR3 is TGTGCCAGCAGCCAAGTTAGAGATACGCAGTATTTT.

The CDR3 nucleotides are TGTGCCAGCAGGACCCCGGGGGTAGCAGATACGCAGTATTTT. Its translation: CASRTPGVADTQYF. The gene calls are TRBV27 and TRBJ2-3, with a possible D match to TRBD2 (6 bases). The CDR3 consists of 14 residues. Trimming shortened V by 6 bases and J by 4 bases, and 14 bases separated the two germline ends. From germline, CDR1 is MNHEY and CDR2 SMNVEV (reference sequence).